This T cell receptor (beta chain) is drawn from a study of spatial heterogeneity in lung cancer (dated by TCRdb to between 2017 and 2020). About the investigation overall: More beta-chain than alpha-chain transcripts were consistently detected, likely reflecting higher beta-chain transcript abundance. A strong correlation was found between TCR transcript counts in tumor regions and a T cell transcriptional module score from matched bulk RNA-seq. In the raw uncorrected reads, each unique combination of TCR and UMI appeared on average more than ten times. In non-small cell lung cancer, the study quantitatively compared TCR alpha and beta repertoires across several tumor regions, matched nontumor lung, and blood. The study linked features of the TCR repertoire to counts of nonsynonymous mutations, which were determined by whole-exome sequencing of tumor tissue. At surgery, both alpha and beta chains were TCR-sequenced in 220 tumor regions, fewer than 65 matched nontumor lung samples and just over 55 PBMC samples.

General findings and caveats noted by the study authors: The tumor nonsynonymous mutation count correlated with the number of expanded alpha and beta TCRs within the tumor. Confirming at a functional level the hypothesis that regional TCRs recognize regional mutations was considered to require additional single-cell paired TCR alpha and beta sequencing. Counts of ubiquitous and regional expanded TCRs correlated with counts of ubiquitous and regional nonsynonymous mutations, respectively. Estimated TCR-seq coverage of tumor T cells was only around 7.2% for alpha chains and 12% to 15% for beta chains.

The time point tag for this specimen amounts to: sample taken at primary tumor resection. Donors were 72 patients with early-stage, untreated non-small cell lung cancer from the lung TRACERx cohort. Whole RNA extracted from tumor and nontumor lung tissue, or from cryopreserved PBMC samples, was used for TCR sequencing without cell sorting. A patient was chosen for TCR sequencing only when enough RNA was available from at least two tumor regions. A lung pathologist reviewed the tumor and adjacent nontumor lung specimens before the specimens were selected. V ends up 0 bases short and J 4 bases short, with an unmatched junction base count of 10. CDR1 and CDR2 were assigned from the germline V gene as LGHNA and YNFKEQ. The CDR3, from cysteine to phenylalanine, totals 17 residues. Just the 51-base CDR3 DNA is kept, in frame starting at base 1. This clonotype was seen a few times. This clone's antigen is unknown. Base qualities are not at hand, and no much larger clone is one base apart.

Libraries were constructed by 5' RACE. TCRdb records NextSeq 500 as the sequencer. To allow correction of PCR and sequencing errors, the TCR library protocol tagged every TCR cDNA molecule with a unique molecular identifier. The authors processed their data as follows. Decombinator tools were used for TCR identification, UMI-based error correction and CDR3 extraction. TCRs above a frequency of 2 per 1,000, corresponding to the top 1% of the tumor frequency distribution, were defined as expanded. Expanded tumor TCRs statistically deemed absent (corrected P<0.05) from at least one tumor region were classed as regional, and all other expanded tumor TCRs were classed as ubiquitous. Rényi diversity was computed with the R vegan package after subsampling each repertoire 100 times to 5,000 TCRs. To build CDR3 similarity networks, amino acid triplet string-kernel similarity was used, and CDR3s were connected when their pairwise similarity was above 0.82. The public reads were run again by TCRdb, first through fastp at Q25 and then through MiXCR, and only productive beta chains were kept. Rows matching on CDR3 protein sequence are summarized as one entry with the most common DNA and genes. TCRdb's processing, not the authors', yielded these V and J calls. The sample profile shows under 20,000 distinct CDR3 sequences; about 6% of them were found once. Around 10% of the sample lies in the top ten.

The source material was lung tumor tissue, sampled at surgery. The TCR sequence derives from a female donor with early-stage non-small cell lung cancer. The sequence joins TRBV4-2 to TRBJ2-7; TRBD2 fits 9 bases in the junction. CDR3 sequence: CASSQDVRVAGVYEQYF. Read as DNA, the sequence is TGTGCCAGCAGCCAAGATGTTCGGGTAGCGGGAGTGTACGAGCAGTACTTC.